This T cell receptor (beta chain) stems from a study of blood T cell repertoires in COVID-19. Study at large: T cells, B-cell-depleted T cells, or PBMCs provided the cDNA or gDNA that served as material.

J lost 7 bases, V lost 2 bases, and 3 bases had no gene match. The CDR3 has 14 amino acids. From germline, CDR1 is MNHEY and CDR2 SVGAGI. Sequencing used immunoSEQ multiplex PCR; TCRdb keeps in-frame clones, though not all of them. The data show some 100,000 clones, about 86% seen once. Living in about two dozen US areas, the participants were between roughly 18 and 89 years of age. The V call is TRBV6-5, the J call TRBJ1-5; 9 bases are shared with TRBD1. Sequencing was done on a sample of PBMCs or T cells enriched from blood (not recorded which). The source of this sequence is a woman aged 50 to 60 who had recovered from COVID-19. The CDR3 coding sequence is TGTGCCAGCAGTTACGGGGGACAGGGCCAGCCCCAGCATTTT. It codes for CASSYGGQGQPQHF.